The 18 T cell receptor beta chains below all came from one sample that was sequenced in a study of T cells expressing NK-cell markers. TCRdb reprocessed the 5' RACE reads, keeping one entry per CDR3 protein, no DNA. The sample totals 150,000 to 200,000 distinct CDR3 sequences; its top ten clones hold around 18%. The source material was blood T cells: a sorted CD56 or NKG2C T cell subset, CD4+ or CD8+ T cells, or bulk PBMC T cells (not recorded which). These receptors were obtained from a woman between 18 and 70 years old in good health.

V is TRBV5-4 and J is TRBJ2-2; the TRBD2 assignment by TCRdb is unverifiable without DNA. The CDR3 runs 16 residues. The V gene's germline CDR1 is SGHNT and CDR2 YYREEE (reference sequence). This chain's CDR3 is CASSPPTSGNTGELFF. The entire variable domain, with the rest obtained from reference TRBV5-4 and TRBJ2-2, is as follows: ETGVTQSPTHLIKTRGQQVTLRCSSQSGHNTVSWYQQALGQGPQFIFQYYREEENGRGNFPPRFSGLQFPNYSSELNVNALELDDSALYLCASSPPTSGNTGELFFGEGSRLTVL.

The genes are TRBV10-3 and TRBJ1-1; TCRdb names TRBD1, which stays unverified in the absence of DNA. The CDR3 spans 15 residues. In germline, CDR1 is ENHRY, CDR2 SYGVKD. CDR3 loop: CAIRVYPEGNTEAFF.

The CDR3 protein is CASSLTAGGPKDTQYF. This chain connects TRBV3-1 to TRBJ2-3; TCRdb's D call, TRBD2, is unchecked because there is no DNA. The CDR3 extends over 16 amino acids. Germline-derived CDR1 and CDR2 are LGHDT and YNNKEL (reference sequence).

This chain uses TRBV7-3 with TRBJ2-1; as DNA is missing, the TRBD1 call by TCRdb cannot be tested. Per the germline V gene, CDR1 is SGHTA and CDR2 is FQGTGA. The CDR3 is 15 amino acids. CDR3 in amino acids: CASSRSGGDYNEQFF.

The chain combines TRBV4-2 with TRBJ2-2; TCRdb selects TRBD2, and the lack of DNA leaves this call unchecked. The CDR3 extends over 16 amino acids. Germline V lookup: CDR1 LGHNA, CDR2 YNFKEQ. CDR3 sequence: CASSQGTTYNTGELFF.

The chain combines TRBV2 with TRBJ1-2; absent DNA, TCRdb's TRBD1 call cannot be checked. The CDR3 has 17 residues. Per the germline V gene, CDR1 is SNHLY and CDR2 is FYNNEI. The CDR3 reads CASTLDPQGSIKGGYTF. The entire variable domain, with the rest obtained from reference TRBV2 and TRBJ1-2, is as follows: EPEVTQTPSHQVTQMGQEVILRCVPISNHLYFYWYRQILGQKVEFLVSFYNNEISEKSEIFDDQFSVERPDGSNFTLKIRSTKLEDSAMYFCASTLDPQGSIKGGYTFGSGTRLTVV.

The chain couples TRBV29-1 to TRBJ1-5; TCRdb proposes TRBD1, but this gene call is untestable without DNA. Germline CDR1 reads SQVTM; CDR2 reads ANQGSEA. The CDR3 totals 14 residues. CDR3 region: CSVVEGQGNQPQHF.

The chain links TRBV30 to TRBJ1-3; TCRdb's assignment of TRBD1 cannot be checked, as there is no DNA. The CDR3 runs 14 residues. The germline gives CDR1 GTSNPN, CDR2 SVGIG (reference sequence). This CDR3 is CAWDRGTSGNTIYF. The complete variable domain, with remaining parts taken from reference TRBV30 and TRBJ1-3, reads SQTIHQWPATLVQPVGSPLSLECTVEGTSNPNLYWYRQAAGRGLQLLFYSVGIGQISSEVPQNLSASRPQDRQFILSSKKLLLSDSGFYLCAWDRGTSGNTIYFGEGSWLTVV.

This CDR3 reads CSADRDIYQETQYF. The chain employs TRBV20-1 and TRBJ2-5; TCRdb picks TRBD1, but there is no DNA to check that call. The CDR3 has 14 amino acids. From germline, CDR1 is DFQATT and CDR2 SNEGSKA (reference sequence).

The chain uses TRBV13 and TRBJ2-7; TCRdb's assignment of TRBD2 cannot be checked, as there is no DNA. The germline V gene encodes CDR1 PRHDT and CDR2 FYEKMQ (reference sequence). This CDR3 is 17 amino acids long. CDR3: CASSSRLLAGAIDEQYF.

The V call is TRBV30, the J call TRBJ2-4; TCRdb proposes TRBD1, but this gene call is untestable without DNA. The CDR3 has 15 residues. Germline CDR1 GTSNPN, CDR2 SVGIG (reference sequence). The chain's CDR3 is CAWSGTDRAKNIQYF.

The gene calls are TRBV5-1 and TRBJ1-1; TCRdb picks TRBD1, but there is no DNA to check that call. There are 14 residues in the CDR3. In germline, CDR1 is SGHRS, CDR2 YFSETQ. The CDR3 sequence: CASSGPGLNTEAFF.

The CDR3 reads CASSVGVQRVDTQYF. The V call is TRBV9, the J call TRBJ2-3; absent DNA, TCRdb's TRBD2 call cannot be checked. The CDR3 is 15 amino acids. Per the germline V gene, CDR1 is SGDLS and CDR2 is YYNGEE. Variable domain in full (rest from reference TRBV9 and TRBJ2-3): DSGVTQTPKHLITATGQRVTLRCSPRSGDLSVYWYQQSLDQGLQFLIQYYNGEERAKGNILERFSAQQFPDLHSELNLSSLELGDSALYFCASSVGVQRVDTQYFGPGTRLTVL.

The genes are TRBV29-1 and TRBJ2-7; the TRBD1 assignment by TCRdb is unverifiable without DNA. CDR3 length equals 12 residues. Germline loops: CDR1 SQVTM, CDR2 ANQGSEA. CDR3 sequence reads: CSVADRVYEQYF.

The chain carries TRBV19 and TRBJ1-1. In germline, CDR1 is LNHDA, CDR2 SQIVND (reference sequence). The CDR3 is made up of 12 amino acids. The CDR3 spells CAIGRPNTEAFF.

The chain is built from TRBV24-1 and TRBJ2-1; TCRdb's assignment of TRBD1 cannot be checked, as there is no DNA. The length of the CDR3 is 16 residues. The germline V gene has CDR1 KGHDR and CDR2 SFDVKD. CDR3 region: CATSDARSHSYNEQFF.

This chain uses TRBV4-2 with TRBJ2-1; TCRdb's D call of TRBD2 is untestable without DNA. This CDR3 has 14 amino acids. Germline V gene lookup returns CDR1 LGHNA and CDR2 YNFKEQ. The CDR3 reads CASSQDTSGASQFF.

The J gene is TRBJ2-3, the V gene TRBV29-1; TCRdb names TRBD1, which stays unverified in the absence of DNA. CDR3 length: 14 residues. The germline V gene has CDR1 SQVTM and CDR2 ANQGSEA. The CDR3 is CSVRERMNTDTQYF.